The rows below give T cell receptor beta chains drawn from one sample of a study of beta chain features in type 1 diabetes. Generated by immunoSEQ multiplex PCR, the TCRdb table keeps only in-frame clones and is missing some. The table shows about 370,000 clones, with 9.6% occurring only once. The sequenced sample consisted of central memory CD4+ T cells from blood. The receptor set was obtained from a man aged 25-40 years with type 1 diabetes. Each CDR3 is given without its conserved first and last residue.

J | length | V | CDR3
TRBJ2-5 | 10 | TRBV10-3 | AISGPTETQY
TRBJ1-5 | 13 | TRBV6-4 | ASSDSSQVNQPQH
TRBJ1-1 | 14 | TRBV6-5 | ASSYSPGSMNTEAF
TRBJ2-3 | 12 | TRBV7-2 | ASSLAPGGRTQY
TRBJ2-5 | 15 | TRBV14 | ASSPYETGGAGETQY
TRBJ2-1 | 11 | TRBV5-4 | ASSSADTTRQF
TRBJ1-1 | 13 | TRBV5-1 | ASSLAQGLDTEAF
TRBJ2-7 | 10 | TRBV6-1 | ASSPLNYEQY
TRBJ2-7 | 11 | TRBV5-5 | ASSLKGIDEQY
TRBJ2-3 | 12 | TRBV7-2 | ASSSPTRRDTQY
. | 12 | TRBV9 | ASSARQSSYEQY
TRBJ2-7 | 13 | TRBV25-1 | ASSDPGRPDGEQY
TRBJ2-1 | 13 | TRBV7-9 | ASSPGLAGYNEQF
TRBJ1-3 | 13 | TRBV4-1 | ASSRGTGWGNTIY
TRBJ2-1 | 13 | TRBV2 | ASRGRTRAYNEQF
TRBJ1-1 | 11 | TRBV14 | ASANALNTEAF
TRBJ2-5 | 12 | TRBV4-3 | ASSQGLAKETQY
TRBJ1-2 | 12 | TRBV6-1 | ASSRDRGDYGYT
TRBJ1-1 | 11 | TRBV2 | ASRYGGNTEAF
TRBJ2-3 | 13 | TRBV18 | ASRRGLRGTDTQY
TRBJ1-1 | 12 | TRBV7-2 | ASSSRWVRTEAF
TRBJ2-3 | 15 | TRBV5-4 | ASSLGPDRAVTDTQY
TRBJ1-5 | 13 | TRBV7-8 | ASSIRGNSNQPQH
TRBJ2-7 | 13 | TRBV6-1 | ASSPPGPIPYEQY
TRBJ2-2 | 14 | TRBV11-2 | ASSSPPAGTAGELF
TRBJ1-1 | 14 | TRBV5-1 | ASSLVLRRGGTEAF
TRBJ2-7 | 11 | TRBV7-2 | ATSGGRSYEQY
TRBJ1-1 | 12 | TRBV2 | ASQGAGGRTEAF
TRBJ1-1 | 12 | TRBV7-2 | ASSSLWDGGEAF
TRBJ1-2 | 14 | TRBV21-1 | ASSKPHKQGRGGYT
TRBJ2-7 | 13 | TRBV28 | ASSLYTGKDYEQY
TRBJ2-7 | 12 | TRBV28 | ASRARGATSQQY
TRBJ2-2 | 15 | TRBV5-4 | ASSRGGGTLNTGELF
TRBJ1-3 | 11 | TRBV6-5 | ASSRALGNTIY
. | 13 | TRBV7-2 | ASSLVKGSSYEQY
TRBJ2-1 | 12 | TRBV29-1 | SVGHGSTYNEQF
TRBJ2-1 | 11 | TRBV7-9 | ASSLSEGDEQF
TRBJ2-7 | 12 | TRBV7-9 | ASSLRTSNYEQY